This TCR beta chain was identified in a study of shared clonotypes between healthy human individuals. Findings and limits, study-wide: The sole specimen, blood, was sampled, and tissue repertoires likely differ. Among several donors, approximately 5% of naive CD4 clonotypes were found in common. Investigators expected sequencing depth to affect clonotype sharing among donors.

This CDR3 comprises 14 residues. Trimming removed 6 bases from V and 4 bases from J, with 16 bases in between. Germline values: CDR1 MNHEY, CDR2 SVGAGI. Generated by immunoSEQ multiplex PCR, the TCRdb table keeps only in-frame clones and is missing some. The data contain about 2.3 million clones, 85% to 95% of them seen just once; the ten biggest clones take up 0.39%. Remarks on this clone: The antigen is not known.

The receptor comes from a man aged 18 to 30 in good health. Some clones in this sample may be carry-over from other donors' samples. The rearrangement joins TRBV6-5 to TRBJ2-7; D is possibly TRBD1 (7 bases). Sequencing used naive CD4+ T cells from PBMCs. Documented subset: CD45RA+ positively selected. CDR3 DNA sequence: TGTGCCAGCAGGCCGGCGGGACAGAATTACGAGCAGTACTTC. Translation gives CASRPAGQNYEQYF.